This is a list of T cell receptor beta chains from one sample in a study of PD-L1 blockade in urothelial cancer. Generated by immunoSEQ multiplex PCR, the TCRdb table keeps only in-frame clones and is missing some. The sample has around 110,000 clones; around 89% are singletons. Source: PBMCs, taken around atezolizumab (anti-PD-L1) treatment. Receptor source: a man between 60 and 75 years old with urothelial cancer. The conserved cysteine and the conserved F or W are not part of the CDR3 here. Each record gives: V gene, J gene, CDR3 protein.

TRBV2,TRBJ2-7,ASSQGLSREQY
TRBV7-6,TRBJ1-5,ASSLDGTGGQPQH
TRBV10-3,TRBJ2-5,AISTGTGGQETQY
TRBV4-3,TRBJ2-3,ASSQEQVTDTQY
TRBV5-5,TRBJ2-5,ASLDRGIRETQY
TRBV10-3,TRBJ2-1,AISESGGSMYNEQF
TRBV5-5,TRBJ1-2,ASSFSGDSVYGYT
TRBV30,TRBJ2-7,AWSVGLGYEQY
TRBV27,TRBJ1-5,ASSFAGYSNQPQH
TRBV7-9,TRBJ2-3,ASSSADTQY
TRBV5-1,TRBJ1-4,ASSLESAGREKLF
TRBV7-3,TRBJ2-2,ASSSYTGELF
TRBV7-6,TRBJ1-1,ASSLVARVNTEAF
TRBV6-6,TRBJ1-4,ASSSPVEEKLF
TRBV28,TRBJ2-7,ASSLGVGGYEQY
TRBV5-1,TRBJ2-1,ASSPDRTGVNEQF
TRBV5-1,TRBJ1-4,ASSPGYMGEKLF
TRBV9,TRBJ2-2,ASSPRPGPGTGELF
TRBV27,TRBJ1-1,ASSSYRSVSAF
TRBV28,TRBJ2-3,ASASGRSTDTQY
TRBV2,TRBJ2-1,ASRGGNEQF
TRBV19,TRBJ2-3,ASHPGTDSSTDTQY
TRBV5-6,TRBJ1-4,ASSSIPGGLNEKLF
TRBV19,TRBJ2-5,ASRLGQGIGTQY
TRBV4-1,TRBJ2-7,ASSPRGLGGTGTYEQY
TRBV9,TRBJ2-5,ASSPRQGMGTQY
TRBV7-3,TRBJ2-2,ASSPSLGGAGELF
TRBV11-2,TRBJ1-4,ASSPTPTNEKLF
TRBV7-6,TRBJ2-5,ASSLAKGQGHRY
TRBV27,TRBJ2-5,ASSLGSRGRETQY